A selection of T cell receptor beta chains follows, all from one sample in a study of long-term antiretroviral therapy in people with HIV. The method was immunoSEQ multiplex PCR; TCRdb's version includes in-frame clones alone and lacks a portion of them. This table has roughly 25,000 clones, around 79% appearing once. Material: unsorted PBMCs, obtained 1.1 years before starting antiretroviral therapy. Receptors were obtained from a woman in her thirties with HIV. Both conserved end residues are part of each CDR3. Size tells how often a clone was seen (once, few, many) or the class of an expanded clone, and some rows leave it out.

v_call clone_size cdr3_aa
TRBV15 . CATSRDSIIFGTGGFYGYTF
TRBV5-1 . CASSFTSGGLETQYF
TRBV6-1 . CASSGDRPLRAEAFF
TRBV2 once CASVEDTQYF
TRBV27 . CASSSPLRGGSYEQYF
TRBV6-1 . CASRPGAGAYNEQFF
TRBV19 . CASTLRGGGPLGTEAFF
TRBV7-7 . CASSLGWGYEQFF
TRBV4-1 . CASSQDLVAGGPFRNEQFF
TRBV5-1 . CASRPTTGGDYGYTF
TRBV6-6 . CASTLFAGGTGELFF
TRBV4-2 . CASSQDSNSGYFYGYTF
TRBV18 . CASSRPGQGRETQYF
TRBV6-5 . CASSNRGRSYEQYF
TRBV5-1 . CASSVTVPSTNTGELFF
TRBV7-6 . CASSSSGGSDEQYF
TRBV25-1 . CASSEGVGGTNTEAFF
TRBV6-6 . CASIRLETQYF
TRBV6-1 . CASSEAWTGGDKLFF
TRBV7-2 . CASSHSWSGANVLTF
TRBV11-2 once CASSWTSGGPPSTDTQYF
TRBV6-1 . CASSEDVRSLGYTF
TRBV6-6 once CASSYPGQGGNQPQHF
TRBV6-1 . CASSESGKLNEQFF
TRBV11-2 . CASSRSGETQYF
TRBV18 . CASSPQPTNYGYTF
TRBV6-6 . CATGNVDEQFF
TRBV4-2 . CASSQERGGKNEQFF
TRBV11-2 few CASSAQGGNSPLHF
TRBV6-1 . CASSEVRLYEQYF
TRBV6-5 . CASSYSREGVTEAFF
TRBV30 . CAWRAQGNTEAFF
TRBV7-9 . CASSLVGTGARDTIYF
TRBV5-1 once CASSLTKQEPGMINYGYTF
TRBV19 . CASRTGLGGHRNTEAFF
TRBV5-1 . CASSLVGGTTDTQYF
TRBV15 . CATSRDGGDSAAFF
TRBV25-1 . CASGSFGNIQYF
TRBV14 . CASSQDLVDRPFF
TRBV20-1 . CSAQAEDYTF
TRBV6-5 . CASSYTRQETQYF
TRBV19 . CATQGGARETQYF
TRBV30 . CAWSFTGGPTDTQYF
TRBV7-9 . CASSLSIPQETQYF
TRBV5-1 . CASSTGQANTEAFF
TRBV7-2 . CASNSRGQQGTAAFF